A selection of T cell receptor beta chains follows, all from one sample in a study of identifying expanded T cells in peripheral blood. Clones were read by immunoSEQ multiplex PCR, and TCRdb kept only the in-frame ones, dropping some. Among approximately 100,000 clones listed, around 89% were seen once. The sample comprised blood. The receptor source for this set is a person aged 18-70 years in good health. Both conserved end residues are part of each CDR3. The D gene is left open where the match is weak. Only part of the rows carry a size: once, few, many, or a class if the clone is expanded.

>NA|once|TRBV7-2|TRBJ1-2
CASSSTAGNYGYTF
TGTGCCAGCAGCTCTACCGCGGGGAACTATGGCTACACCTTC
>NA|NA|TRBV6-5|TRBJ2-2
CASSYSMEGKELFF
TGTGCCAGCAGTTACTCGATGGAGGGAAAGGAGCTGTTTTTT
>NA|NA|TRBV19|TRBJ2-3
CATRGPEATDTQYF
TGTGCCACCCGTGGGCCAGAGGCCACAGATACGCAGTATTTT
>TRBD1|once|TRBV19|TRBJ2-7
CASSIGISGTGSSYEQYF
TGTGCCAGTAGTATTGGGATCTCAGGGACAGGGAGCTCCTACGAGCAGTACTTC
>NA|NA|TRBV4-3|TRBJ1-5
CASSQDSPVRGRNQPQHF
TGCGCCAGCAGCCAAGACTCGCCAGTGAGAGGGCGCAATCAGCCCCAGCATTTT
>NA|NA|TRBV7-9|TRBJ1-4
CASSDARAGTNEKLFF
TGTGCCAGCAGCGATGCCAGGGCGGGAACTAATGAAAAACTGTTTTTT
>NA|NA|TRBV5-6|TRBJ2-2
CASSSPQGANTGELFF
TGTGCCAGCAGCTCCCCCCAGGGCGCGAACACCGGGGAGCTGTTTTTT
>NA|NA|TRBV19|TRBJ1-3
CASAVDGLGPTNSGNTIYF
TGTGCCAGTGCGGTGGACGGATTGGGCCCGACTAACTCTGGAAACACCATATATTTT
>TRBD1|once|TRBV6-4|TRBJ2-2
CASSAGTGIPGELFF
TGTGCCAGCTCTGCCGGGACAGGGATCCCCGGGGAGCTGTTTTTT
>NA|NA|TRBV29-1|TRBJ2-3
CSVDRGNTDTQYF
TGCAGCGTTGATCGGGGGAACACAGATACGCAGTATTTT
>NA|once|TRBV2|TRBJ2-5
CASSDRGPQETQYF
TGTGCCAGCAGTGACAGAGGACCTCAAGAGACCCAGTACTTC
>NA|NA|TRBV7-3|TRBJ2-7
CASSSYGRQFNEQYF
TGTGCCAGCAGCTCGTACGGCCGACAATTCAACGAGCAGTACTTC
>NA|NA|TRBV7-2|TRBJ2-5
CASSFGKETQYF
TGTGCCAGCAGCTTCGGGAAAGAGACCCAGTACTTC
>TRBD2|NA|TRBV7-9|TRBJ2-2
CASSLSGRRSGELFF
TGTGCCAGCAGCCTTAGCGGGAGGCGGTCCGGGGAGCTGTTTTTT
>TRBD1|NA|TRBV28|TRBJ1-5
CASRPRQGGQPQHF
TGTGCCAGCCGACCTAGACAGGGAGGACAGCCCCAGCATTTT
>NA|NA|TRBV6-6|TRBJ1-5
CASTTGQGNQPQHF
TGTGCCAGCACCACCGGGCAGGGAAATCAGCCCCAGCATTTT
>NA|NA|TRBV2|TRBJ1-3
CASSETGTGIGNTIYF
TGTGCCAGCAGTGAAACCGGGACGGGTATCGGAAACACCATATATTTT